This entry lists 17 T cell receptor beta chains sequenced from one sample in a study of vaccination and CD4 T cells after COVID-19. Treatment of the sample: roughly 11-day PBMC culture with coronavirus spike peptide pools or control peptides (ViraFEST assay). No antigen is known for these receptors. Sequence data for DNA of cultured CD4+ T cells were generated by the Oncomine TCR Beta short-read assay. TCRdb independently ran MiXCR on the PCR reads; one entry per CDR3 protein. This table holds over 10,000 distinct CDR3 sequences, 44% found once. Sequencing used CD4+ T cells from blood, cultured in vitro. These receptors came from a human donor who had recovered from COVID-19.

The rearrangement links TRBV27 to TRBJ1-6; weak D call: TRBD1 (6 bases). Germline CDR1 and CDR2: MNHEY and SMNVEV (reference sequence). This CDR3 region has 16 residues. V was clipped by 3 bases and J by 6 bases, with 15 bases between them. This CDR3 is CASSFGGGGSNSPLHF. The CDR3 DNA is TGTGCCAGCAGTTTTGGGGGAGGGGGTAGTAATTCACCCCTCCACTTT.

This clonotype was found a few times. The rearrangement links TRBV7-8 to TRBJ1-5; D not resolved. The length of the CDR3 is 18 residues. Trimming left V 5 bases short and J 0 bases short, with 20 bases between. Germline CDR1 and CDR2: SGHVS and FQNEAQ. The CDR3 protein is CASSPSTANGYSNQPQHF. Written as DNA, the CDR3 is TGTGCCAGCAGCCCCTCCACCGCAAACGGGTATAGCAATCAGCCCCAGCATTTT. Complete variable domain (other parts from reference TRBV7-8 and TRBJ1-5): GAGVSQSPRYKVAKRGQDVALRCDPISGHVSLFWYQQALGQGPEFLTYFQNEAQLDKSGLPSDRFFAERPEGSVSTLKIQRTQQEDSAVYLCASSPSTANGYSNQPQHFGDGTRLSIL.

DNA for the CDR3: TGTGCCAGCAGCCCGGCGGTCGATAATTCACCCCTCCACTTT. Its translation is CASSPAVDNSPLHF. The rearrangement joins TRBV12-3 or TRBV12-4 to TRBJ1-6; D gene unclear. The V end was cut by 6 bases, the J end by 5 bases, with 11 bases between. CDR3 length: 14 residues.

This clonotype was seen a handful of times. V gene TRBV7-2 combines with J gene TRBJ1-2, with D perhaps TRBD1 (5 bases). Trimming shortened V by 5 bases and J by 4 bases, and 17 bases separated the two germline ends. The CDR3 covers 15 residues. CDR1 is SGHTA and CDR2 is FQGNSA in the germline V gene. CDR3: CASSPTNMQGYGYTF. In nucleotides, the CDR3 is TGTGCCAGCAGCCCGACTAATATGCAGGGCTATGGCTACACCTTC.

The chain is built from TRBV20-1 and TRBJ2-7; 12 positions agree with TRBD2. CDR1 and CDR2 from the germline V gene are DFQATT and SNEGSKA (reference sequence). This CDR3 is built from 20 residues. With 5 bases clipped from V and 2 bases from J, the junction kept 22 bases outside the gene matches. CDR3 sequence reads: CSAQQGLAGSNPRITYEQYF. DNA for the CDR3: TGCAGTGCTCAACAAGGACTAGCGGGGAGCAACCCGAGGATAACCTACGAGCAGTACTTC.

This clonotype was detected only a few times. The chain joins TRBV19 to TRBJ1-2; D may be TRBD1 (6 bases). The CDR3 contains 13 residues. V was shortened by 6 bases and J by 2 bases, with 10 bases between the two germline ends. CDR1 is LNHDA and CDR2 is SQIVND in the germline V gene (reference sequence). The CDR3 loop is CASRNQGNYGYTF. The DNA of the CDR3 is TGTGCCAGTAGAAACCAGGGGAACTATGGCTACACCTTC. The whole variable domain, remainder taken from reference TRBV19 and TRBJ1-2, is DGGITQSPKYLFRKEGQNVTLSCEQNLNHDAMYWYRQDPGQGLRLIYYSQIVNDFQKGDIAEGYSVSREKKESFPLTVTSAQKNPTAFYLCASRNQGNYGYTFGSGTRLTVV.

The count of this clonotype is one. The V gene is TRBV27, the J gene TRBJ2-3, with 8 bases identical to TRBD2. Germline CDR1 reads MNHEY; CDR2 reads SMNVEV (reference sequence). Trimming cost V 3 bases and J 0 bases; bases outside gene matches: 5. CDR3 size: 16 residues. Here the CDR3 DNA reads TGTGCCAGCAGTTTCGGGAGGGGGATAAGCACAGATACGCAGTATTTT. Its protein product is CASSFGRGISTDTQYF.

The chain carries TRBV6-2 or TRBV6-3 and TRBJ1-1, with D possibly matching TRBD1 (6 bases). The germline V gene encodes CDR1 MNHEY and CDR2 SVGEGT. The CDR3 is 13 residues long. The V end lost 7 bases, the J end lost 4 bases, and 13 bases lay between the germline ends. The CDR3 DNA reads TGTGCCAGCATTCGAACAGGGATCACTGAAGCTTTCTTT. Translated, it gives CASIRTGITEAFF.

A few counts support this clonotype. This chain connects TRBV20-1 to TRBJ1-5, with unresolved D. From germline, CDR1 is DFQATT and CDR2 SNEGSKA (reference sequence). Trimming took off 3 bases at V and 1 base at J, with 10 bases between the two ends. There are 14 residues in the CDR3. In DNA form, the CDR3 reads TGCAGTGCTAGTGAGGGTGGAAGCAATCAGCCCCAGCATTTT. Residues: CSASEGGSNQPQHF.

This clonotype was found a few times. The rearrangement links TRBV6-1 to TRBJ2-2; TRBD2 aligns across 16 bases. This CDR3 has 18 amino acids. CDR1 MNHNS and CDR2 SASEGT come from the germline V gene. J gave up 5 bases and V 6 bases, and 9 bases lay outside the gene matches. DNA of the CDR3: TGTGCCAGCAGGAAGGGACTAGCGGGGGGGCCGAGGACCGGGGAGCTGTTTTTT. It specifies CASRKGLAGGPRTGELFF.

The chain employs TRBV18 and TRBJ1-1; 7 bases are a match to TRBD1. Trimming took 10 bases from V and 5 from J; bases not matched to a gene: 10. Germline loops: CDR1 KGHSH, CDR2 LQKENI. The CDR3 runs 13 residues. CDR3 protein: CAISRAGGTEAFF. CDR3 in DNA: TGTGCCATCAGTCGGGCAGGGGGGACTGAAGCTTTCTTT.

This sequence joins TRBV5-5 and TRBJ2-7; unclear D gene. V was pared by 4 bases and J by 2 bases, with 13 bases between. The V gene's germline CDR1 is SGHKS and CDR2 YYEKEE (reference sequence). The CDR3 spans 14 residues. CDR3 residues: CASSPRWGAYEQYF. As DNA, the CDR3 is TGTGCCAGCAGCCCGAGGTGGGGTGCCTACGAGCAGTACTTC.

This clonotype was detected a few times. The V call is TRBV14, the J call TRBJ1-6; 7 bases match TRBD1. V lost 3 bases, J lost 5 bases, and 4 bases stayed unmatched. The length of the CDR3 is 15 residues. From germline, CDR1 is SGHDN and CDR2 FVKESK. The chain's CDR3 is CASSHLTGNNSPLHF. The CDR3 DNA reads as TGTGCCAGCAGCCACTTGACAGGGAATAATTCACCCCTCCACTTT.

The chain has TRBV6-1 and TRBJ1-2; possible D gene TRBD1, 5 bases. The length of the CDR3 is 16 residues. V lost 5 bases, J lost 2 bases, and 18 bases lay in between. The germline V gene has CDR1 MNHNS and CDR2 SASEGT. CDR3 bases: TGTGCCAGCAGTAAAATGAGAGAGCAGGGAAACTATGGCTACACCTTC. The encoded protein is CASSKMREQGNYGYTF.

This clonotype turned up a few times. The V gene is TRBV19, the J gene TRBJ2-5, with TRBD2 matching 14 bases. The junction had 7 bases not matched to a gene; V was cut back by 8 bases and J by 2 bases. CDR3 length equals 16 residues. Germline V gene lookup returns CDR1 LNHDA and CDR2 SQIVND (reference sequence). CDR3 DNA sequence: TGTGCCAGTCCTAGGACTAGCGGGGGGACGCAAGAGACCCAGTACTTC. It translates to CASPRTSGGTQETQYF.

The sample holds one count of this clonotype. V gene TRBV24-1 combines with J gene TRBJ2-5, with TRBD2 as a possible D gene (5 bases). This CDR3 comprises 14 residues. Trimming stripped 8 bases from V and 6 bases from J, with 18 bases between. Germline V lookup: CDR1 KGHDR, CDR2 SFDVKD. DNA of the CDR3: TGTGCCACCACAAGCGGAGCCCCCACGCAGACCCAGTACTTC. Translation gives CATTSGAPTQTQYF.

The chain recombines TRBV19 with TRBJ2-1, with TRBD2 matching 9 bases. CDR3 length equals 16 residues. From germline, CDR1 is LNHDA and CDR2 SQIVND (reference sequence). The J segment lost 6 bases and the V segment lost 4 bases, leaving 10 bases of the junction unmatched. CDR3 DNA sequence: TGTGCCAGTAGTAAGACTGTTGGCGGGAGGGGCAATGAGCAGTTCTTC. This codes for CASSKTVGGRGNEQFF.